This T cell receptor (beta chain) stems from a study of blood T cell repertoires in COVID-19 (dated by TCRdb to the early 2020s). For context, the study as a whole: Collaborator samples came from the United States, Italy and Spain and covered acute and convalescent phases of COVID-19. A freely available public database, intended as a resource for researchers studying the immune response to SARS-CoV-2, is where the repertoires were released. Subjects who had been exposed to COVID-19, were actively infected with it, or had recovered from it provided the deeply sampled blood TCRbeta repertoires that made up the dataset. The samples were drawn from two sources: the first 160 participants of the ongoing ImmuneRACE study, and over 950 subjects contributed by 6 global collaborators. The sample metadata nearly always contained a de-identified subject ID, COVID-19 status, age in years and sex. Where available, HLA class I and class II types were obtained from metadata supplied by the sample provider rather than from assay-based typing. The material from the prospective study consisted of cDNA or gDNA derived from T cells, B-cell-depleted T cells, or PBMCs. General study outcomes and caveats: Clinical and demographic metadata were provided uncurated, with the amount varying by source and participant.

TCRbeta CDR3 regions were amplified from genomic DNA using the immunoSEQ Assay, a bias-controlled multiplex PCR. The authors' pipeline ran thus. The number of nucleated cells in each sample was estimated by amplification of reference gene primers within the assay. Sequence reads were collapsed and filtered to measure the absolute abundance of every unique TCRbeta CDR3 rearrangement. For each sample, productive Simpson clonality was calculated by taking the square root of Simpson's diversity index across productive rearrangements. Held by TCRdb, this immuneACCESS table contains in-frame sequences only and omits some clones. Under half of the omission traces to an unresolved V gene where checked; the cause of the rest is unknown. V, J and clone size are taken as reported in that table, and D and trimming were inferred from the DNA itself. The sample records approximately 200,000 clones, about nine tenths of which are singletons. Of the sample, under 2.5% falls within the top ten clones.

The germline V gene specifies MNHEY as CDR1 and SVGEGT as CDR2. At the junction V is shortened by 4 bases and J by 2 bases, with 11 bases in between. Spanning cysteine to phenylalanine, the CDR3 consists of 14 amino acids. This entry keeps only the CDR3 DNA: 42 bases, framed from base 1. Collaborating institutions collected whole blood in K2EDTA tubes following their own protocols. For TCRbeta analysis, collaborators shipped samples in one of three forms: frozen whole blood, isolated PBMCs, or DNA extracted from either of those sample types. Remarks on this clone: What antigen it recognizes has not been identified. No base quality values were provided; no much bigger clone lies one nucleotide off.

This clonotype was sampled from a man aged 65-85 years with active or convalescent COVID-19. The sequence links TRBV6-2 or TRBV6-3 to TRBJ1-2, with the D gene uncertain. The sample was peripheral blood. The CDR3 reads CASSLPGGNYGYTF. The sequenced DNA is TGTGCCAGCAGTTTACCGGGTGGGAACTATGGCTACACCTTC.